Below, 14 T cell receptor beta chains from the same sample are listed, as sequenced in a study of blood T cell repertoires in COVID-19. Only in-frame clones appear in the TCRdb table, and some are missing; sequencing was by immunoSEQ multiplex PCR. The table shows about 16,000 clones, with about 88% occurring only once. Sequencing was done on a sample of peripheral blood. All receptors come from a man in his sixties with acute or convalescent COVID-19.

This chain joins TRBV5-8 and TRBJ1-2, with no clear D. Germline CDR1 reads SGHTS; CDR2 reads YDEGEE. The CDR3 spans 17 residues. V lost 5 bases and J lost 0, with 20 bases in between. CDR3 protein: CASSFAFAGLSNYGYTF. The CDR3 DNA sequence: TGTGCCAGCAGTTTTGCGTTCGCTGGTCTATCTAACTATGGCTACACCTTC.

The J gene is TRBJ2-2, the V gene TRBV6-4, with TRBD1 identical over 10 bases. From germline, CDR1 is MRHNA and CDR2 SNTAGT. The CDR3 contains 17 residues. The junction had 6 bases not matched to a gene; V was cut back by 2 bases and J by 3 bases. Written as DNA, the CDR3 is TGTGCCAGCAGTGACCACGAAGGACAGGGGGACACCGGGGAGCTGTTTTTT. It codes for CASSDHEGQGDTGELFF.

The chain links TRBV6-5 to TRBJ2-5, with 8 bases that match TRBD2. The CDR3 runs to 14 residues. V gave up 5 bases and J gave up 5 bases; unmatched junction bases: 7. The V gene's germline CDR1 is MNHEY and CDR2 SVGAGI. This CDR3 reads CASSPLTGGETQYF. For the CDR3, the DNA is TGTGCCAGCAGTCCTTTAACGGGGGGGGAGACCCAGTACTTC.

V usage is TRBV19 and J usage is TRBJ2-3, with D hard to call. CDR3 length: 13 amino acids. Germline V CDR1 and CDR2: LNHDA, SQIVND (reference sequence). The V and J ends lost 6 bases and 0 bases respectively, with 7 bases between them. CDR3 in amino acids: CASRSGSTDTQYF. CDR3 coding DNA: TGTGCCAGTAGGTCCGGGAGCACAGATACGCAGTATTTT. The full variable domain, its missing parts supplied by reference TRBV19 and TRBJ2-3, is DGGITQSPKYLFRKEGQNVTLSCEQNLNHDAMYWYRQDPGQGLRLIYYSQIVNDFQKGDIAEGYSVSREKKESFPLTVTSAQKNPTAFYLCASRSGSTDTQYFGPGTRLTVL.

The chain carries TRBV18 and TRBJ2-5, with a possible D match to TRBD2 (5 bases). The V gene's germline CDR1 is KGHSH and CDR2 LQKENI. This CDR3 has 12 amino acids. V was cut by 5 bases and J by 2 bases, with 6 bases left in between. DNA for the CDR3: TGTGCCAGCTCAGAGCGGCAAGAGACCCAGTACTTC. It encodes CASSERQETQYF.

This clone was seen once. CDR3 DNA sequence: TGTGCCAGCAGCTTGAGAGGACTAGCGGGAGAAGATACGCAGTATTTT. This encodes CASSLRGLAGEDTQYF. This rearrangement joins TRBV9 to TRBJ2-3, with TRBD2 matching over 13 bases. Germline V gene lookup returns CDR1 SGDLS and CDR2 YYNGEE. The CDR3 consists of 16 residues. V shed 4 bases and J 5 bases; nucleotides not matched to a gene: 7. Looking up the rest from reference TRBV9 and TRBJ2-3 gives the full variable domain: DSGVTQTPKHLITATGQRVTLRCSPRSGDLSVYWYQQSLDQGLQFLIQYYNGEERAKGNILERFSAQQFPDLHSELNLSSLELGDSALYFCASSLRGLAGEDTQYFGPGTRLTVL.

The J gene is TRBJ2-7, the V gene TRBV6-4; 9 nucleotides align to TRBD1. Germline V CDR1 and CDR2: MRHNA, SNTAGT. V lost 6 bases to trimming and J lost 4 bases; unmatched junction nucleotides: 16. The CDR3 loop spans 17 amino acids. The CDR3 loop reads CASSACSTGTGKYEQYF. The CDR3 DNA is TGTGCCAGCAGCGCCTGCTCCACCGGGACAGGGAAATACGAGCAGTACTTC.

The rearrangement joins TRBV5-1 to TRBJ1-1, with D possibly matching TRBD1 (6 bases). Germline assignment: CDR1 SGHRS and CDR2 YFSETQ. V was trimmed by 0 bases and J by 1 base, leaving 10 bases between them. The CDR3 consists of 15 residues. The DNA of the CDR3 is TGCGCCAGCAGCTTGGCCGCAGGGGCGAACACTGAAGCTTTCTTT. Its translation: CASSLAAGANTEAFF.

The chain is built from TRBV12-3 or TRBV12-4 and TRBJ1-2; 8 bases agree with TRBD1. The trim removed 6 bases at V and 8 bases at J, leaving 8 bases unmatched. The CDR3 sequence is 13 residues long. The CDR3 loop reads CASSPTGVGGYTF. The CDR3 DNA sequence: TGTGCCAGCAGCCCGACAGGGGTAGGCGGCTACACCTTC.

The CDR3 reads CASSDIERVETQYF. For the CDR3, the DNA is TGCGCCAGCAGCGATATAGAGAGGGTGGAGACCCAGTACTTC. The chain joins TRBV5-1 to TRBJ2-5, with D maybe TRBD2 (5 bases). V lost 4 bases and J lost 5, with 15 bases in between. This CDR3 contains 14 residues. The V gene's germline CDR1 is SGHRS and CDR2 YFSETQ.

The chain is built from TRBV11-2 and TRBJ1-1; D may be TRBD1 (5 bases). The CDR3 loop spans 18 amino acids. Trimming took off 6 bases at V and 1 base at J, with 24 bases between the two ends. Germline V gives CDR1 SGHAT, CDR2 FQNNGV. CDR3: CASSLYPRTRDRNTEAFF. The CDR3 coding sequence is TGTGCCAGCAGTTTATACCCCCGCACCAGGGATAGGAACACTGAAGCTTTCTTT.

This clone has just one count. The V gene is TRBV19, the J gene TRBJ2-2, with D uncertain. The CDR3 consists of 15 residues. CDR1 is LNHDA and CDR2 is SQIVND in the germline V gene (reference sequence). The ends were cut back, 1 base at V and 0 bases at J, with 6 bases in the middle. As DNA, the CDR3 is TGTGCCAGTAGTATAGTAGATACGAACACCGGGGAGCTGTTTTTT. Translating it yields CASSIVDTNTGELFF.

CDR3 amino acids: CASSLGGTRNEQFF. For the CDR3, the DNA is TGCGCCAGCAGCTTGGGAGGGACTAGAAATGAGCAGTTCTTC. This sequence joins TRBV5-1 and TRBJ2-1, with TRBD2 matching over 8 bases. V lost 0 bases, J lost 7 bases, and 3 bases stayed unmatched. The CDR3 consists of 14 residues. Germline loops: CDR1 SGHRS, CDR2 YFSETQ.

For the CDR3, the DNA is TGTGCCAGCAATACGATGGCCACCGGGGAGCTGTTTTTT. It encodes CASNTMATGELFF. This rearrangement joins TRBV6-5 to TRBJ2-2; D is undetermined. This CDR3 spans 13 amino acids. V lost 7 bases, J lost 4 bases, and 10 bases lay in between. Germline CDR1 and CDR2: MNHEY and SVGAGI.